The clone carrying this T cell receptor (beta chain) is a singleton in its sample. Antigen specificity is unknown. The sample originates from a study of T cell responses to AZD1222 COVID-19 vaccine. General study findings and limits: The CD4 TCRs associated with vaccination extended across spike and predominated at 160-218 and 743-854. Reports say nearly half of spike-specific TCRs go after unmutated variant regions. No day 14 peak samples; only post-peak repertoires were characterized. Donors skewed white British and female; clonal diversity was possibly underestimated.

There are 15 residues in the CDR3. CDR1 MGHRA and CDR2 YSYEKL come from the germline V gene. V was trimmed by 5 bases and J by 7 bases, leaving 15 bases between them. Data came from immunoSEQ multiplex PCR; TCRdb stores just in-frame clones and leaves some out. Among some 150,000 clones listed, more than 75% were seen once. The chain recombines TRBV4-1 with TRBJ1-6; the D gene is possibly TRBD1 (5 bases). The sample in question was peripheral blood, obtained 28 days after the second AZD1222 dose. The TCR sequence derives from an adult who received the AZD1222 COVID-19 vaccine. CDR3 DNA sequence: TGCGCCAGCAGCTCCAGGGTTATTGGGAATTCACCCCTCCACTTT. Protein product: CASSSRVIGNSPLHF.